This TCR beta chain was documented in a study of T cells in Graves' hyperthyroidism and ophthalmopathy. This clonotype occurred many times. Its matching antigen is unknown. Pregnant or lactating patients were excluded, as were those with uncontrolled infection or other autoimmune disease. Orbital computed tomography, thyroid ultrasound, serum thyroxine and TRAb, and clinical symptoms together informed the diagnoses. The PBMCs studied were ones that came from 10 ml fresh peripheral blood. RNA transcripts were the template for amplifying TCR beta CDR3 regions. During a first-round RT-PCR of the TCR CDR3, the HTBI primer set was used. TCRdb re-called the multiplex PCR reads with MiXCR, one entry per CDR3 protein. The sample carries under 350,000 distinct CDR3 sequences, 15% to 20% recorded once. General observations from the study: Stable hyperthyroidism was separated from ophthalmopathy by a model based on 13 V-J features.

The germline V gene encodes CDR1 SGHAT and CDR2 FQNNGV. V was trimmed by 6 bases and J by 2 bases, leaving 16 bases between them. CDR3 length: 15 residues. The origin of this receptor is a woman aged 45-59 years with Graves' hyperthyroidism. Sequencing used blood. The chain employs TRBV11-2 and TRBJ2-5; D uncertain. The CDR3 DNA follows: TGTGCCAGCAGAGGCCTCGACGGAGCTCAAGAGACCCAGTACTTC. Protein: CASRGLDGAQETQYF.